This T cell receptor (beta chain) appears in the sequencing data of a study of blood T cell repertoires in COVID-19 (dated by TCRdb to 2018 to 2020). Broadly, across the study: The collaborator samples originated in the United States, Italy and Spain and spanned the acute and convalescent phases of COVID-19. Samples were obtained from the ongoing ImmuneRACE study (first 160 participants) and from approximately 1,200 subjects provided by 6 global collaborators. The prospective study material was composed of cDNA or gDNA derived from T cells, B-cell-depleted T cells, or PBMCs. The repertoires were released in a freely available public database meant as a resource for research on the immune response to SARS-CoV-2. Where HLA class I and class II types were available, the types were taken from metadata supplied by the sample provider, not from assay-based typing. The sample metadata nearly always contained a de-identified subject ID, COVID-19 status, age in years and sex. The dataset comprised deeply sampled blood TCRbeta repertoires from subjects exposed to, actively infected with, or recovered from COVID-19. Overall results and qualifications from the work: How much clinical and demographic metadata was included differed by source and by participant, and the metadata was provided uncurated.

TCRbeta CDR3 regions were amplified from genomic DNA by means of the immunoSEQ Assay, a bias-controlled multiplex PCR. In the authors' own workflow: The number of nucleated cells in each sample was estimated by amplification of reference gene primers within the assay. To quantify the absolute abundance of each unique TCRbeta CDR3 rearrangement, sequence reads were collapsed and filtered. For each sample, productive Simpson clonality was calculated as the square root of Simpson's diversity index across productive rearrangements. TCRdb carries this immuneACCESS record with in-frame sequences only. Its versions omit some clonotypes, under half of them owing to an unresolved V gene in the studies checked, with the rest unexplained. V and J calls and clone size are given by that table; D and trimming were obtained from the DNA. The sample table holds some 230,000 clones, of which 80% to 85% were seen once. Jointly, the top ten make up roughly 8.2% of the sample.

Details on this clone: No cognate antigen has been identified for it. No base qualities exist here, and no much larger clone lies one base off it.

At one collaborating source in Seattle, patients were enrolled during active infection and were followed longitudinally through the course of disease. Collaborating institutions collected whole blood in K2EDTA tubes following their own protocols. For TCRbeta analysis, collaborator samples were shipped as frozen whole blood, as isolated PBMCs, or as DNA extracted from either sample type. There are 14 amino acids in the CDR3, from cysteine to phenylalanine inclusive. Only the CDR3 DNA stays, 42 bases, in frame from base 1. From a lookup of the germline V gene, CDR1 and CDR2 are MNHEY and SVGEGT. Relative to germline, V is 5 bases shorter and J is 1 base shorter, with 9 bases between their ends.

The chain links TRBV6-2 or TRBV6-3 with TRBJ1-5, with the D gene uncertain. The origin of this receptor is a woman of 80 years or more with COVID-19, enrolled during active disease. Sequenced: peripheral blood. Here the CDR3 is given as CASSRLASNQPQHF. The DNA sequence is TGTGCCAGCAGTCGTTTGGCCAGCAATCAGCCCCAGCATTTT.